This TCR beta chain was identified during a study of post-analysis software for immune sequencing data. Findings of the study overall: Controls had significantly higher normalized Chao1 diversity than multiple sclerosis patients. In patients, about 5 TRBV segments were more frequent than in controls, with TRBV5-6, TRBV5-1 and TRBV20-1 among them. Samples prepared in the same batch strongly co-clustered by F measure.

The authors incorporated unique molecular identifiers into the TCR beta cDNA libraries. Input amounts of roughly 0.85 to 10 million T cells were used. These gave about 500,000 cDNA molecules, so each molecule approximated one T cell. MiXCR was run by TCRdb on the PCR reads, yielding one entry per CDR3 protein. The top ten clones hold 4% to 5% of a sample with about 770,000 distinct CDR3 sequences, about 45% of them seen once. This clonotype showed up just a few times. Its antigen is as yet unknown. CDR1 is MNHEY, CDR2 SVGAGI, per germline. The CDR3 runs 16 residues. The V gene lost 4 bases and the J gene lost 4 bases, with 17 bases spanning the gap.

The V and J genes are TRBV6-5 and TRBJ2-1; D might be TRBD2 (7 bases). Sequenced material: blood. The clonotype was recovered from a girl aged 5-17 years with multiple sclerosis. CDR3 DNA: TGTGCCAGCAGTTTTATCCAGGGGAGGGGATACAATGAGCAGTTCTTC. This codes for CASSFIQGRGYNEQFF.